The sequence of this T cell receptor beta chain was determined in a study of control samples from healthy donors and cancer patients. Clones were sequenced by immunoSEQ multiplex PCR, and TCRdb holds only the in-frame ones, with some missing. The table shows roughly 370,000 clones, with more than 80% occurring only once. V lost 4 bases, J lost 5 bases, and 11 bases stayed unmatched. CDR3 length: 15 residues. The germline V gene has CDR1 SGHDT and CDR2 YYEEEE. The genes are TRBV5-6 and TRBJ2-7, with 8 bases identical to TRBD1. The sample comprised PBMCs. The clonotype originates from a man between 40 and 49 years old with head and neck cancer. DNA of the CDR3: TGTGCCAGCAGCAGTCCGGGACAGGCAAACCACGAGCAGTACTTC. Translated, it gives CASSSPGQANHEQYF.